Listed below are T cell receptor beta chains from one sample, sequenced in a study of blood T cell repertoires in COVID-19. The data were produced by immunoSEQ multiplex PCR, yet TCRdb's version contains in-frame clones alone and is incomplete. The repertoire holds about 480,000 clones, nearly 90% seen once, with roughly 0.92% in the top ten. The sequenced sample was peripheral blood. The origin of the receptors is a man aged 18 to 35 with COVID-19, enrolled during active disease. Each CDR3 is given with its conserved first and last residue. The order of the fields is CDR3 protein, CDR3 DNA, J gene, clone size, V gene, D gene. The D gene is left open where the match is weak. The size of a clone is reported for some rows only, either as once, few or many, or as a class for expanded clones.

CDR3aa: CARQNSPLHF
CDR3nt: TGTGCCAGACAGAATTCACCCCTCCACTTT
j_gene: TRBJ1-6
abundance: NA
v_gene: TRBV21-1
d_gene: NA

CDR3aa: CASSRGFEYEQYF
CDR3nt: TGTGCCAGCAGTAGGGGCTTTGAATACGAGCAGTACTTC
j_gene: TRBJ2-7
abundance: NA
v_gene: TRBV6-5
d_gene: NA

CDR3aa: CASTPGLVATDTQYF
CDR3nt: TGTGCCAGCACCCCGGGACTAGTGGCCACAGATACGCAGTATTTT
j_gene: TRBJ2-3
abundance: NA
v_gene: TRBV6-2/TRBV6-3
d_gene: TRBD2

CDR3aa: CATHQPVRCSYEQYF
CDR3nt: TGTGCCACCCATCAACCGGTCCGATGCTCCTACGAGCAGTACTTC
j_gene: TRBJ2-7
abundance: NA
v_gene: TRBV24-1
d_gene: NA

CDR3aa: CASSGEASGYTGELFF
CDR3nt: TGTGCCAGCAGCGGGGAGGCTAGCGGTTACACCGGGGAGCTGTTTTTT
j_gene: TRBJ2-2
abundance: NA
v_gene: TRBV5-4
d_gene: TRBD2

CDR3aa: CASSFSSSLFAFF
CDR3nt: TGTGCCAGCAGTTTCTCCAGTTCCCTTTTCGCTTTCTTT
j_gene: TRBJ1-1
abundance: NA
v_gene: TRBV12-3/TRBV12-4
d_gene: NA

CDR3aa: CASSLDRTGKAEQYF
CDR3nt: TGCGCCAGCAGCCTAGACCGGACAGGGAAAGCCGAGCAGTACTTC
j_gene: TRBJ2-7
abundance: once
v_gene: TRBV4-1
d_gene: TRBD1

CDR3aa: CASSLAGQGKYEQYF
CDR3nt: TGTGCCAGCAGCTTGGCAGGACAGGGCAAATACGAGCAGTACTTC
j_gene: TRBJ2-7
abundance: NA
v_gene: TRBV5-6
d_gene: TRBD1

CDR3aa: CASSLGGGAGANVLTF
CDR3nt: TGTGCCAGCAGCTTGGGGGGAGGGGCTGGGGCCAACGTCCTGACTTTC
j_gene: TRBJ2-6
abundance: NA
v_gene: TRBV5-4
d_gene: TRBD2

CDR3aa: CASSLAPGGRWTQYF
CDR3nt: TGCGCCAGCAGCTTGGCCCCAGGGGGCCGGTGGACGCAGTATTTT
j_gene: TRBJ2-3
abundance: NA
v_gene: TRBV5-1
d_gene: TRBD1

CDR3aa: CASSREGSGVAQYF
CDR3nt: TGTGCCAGCAGCCGGGAGGGTAGCGGGGTAGCGCAGTATTTT
j_gene: TRBJ2-3
abundance: NA
v_gene: TRBV3-1/TRBV3-2
d_gene: TRBD2

CDR3aa: CASSSGLAGADTQYF
CDR3nt: TGTGCCAGCAGTTCTGGACTAGCGGGAGCAGATACGCAGTATTTT
j_gene: TRBJ2-3
abundance: NA
v_gene: TRBV5-4
d_gene: TRBD2

CDR3aa: CASSAGQEDGYGYTF
CDR3nt: TGTGCCAGCAGCGCCGGACAGGAGGATGGCTATGGCTACACCTTC
j_gene: TRBJ1-2
abundance: NA
v_gene: TRBV9
d_gene: TRBD1

CDR3aa: CASSPVTDTQYF
CDR3nt: TGTGCCAGCAGCCCGGTCACAGATACGCAGTATTTT
j_gene: TRBJ2-3
abundance: NA
v_gene: TRBV12-3/TRBV12-4
d_gene: NA

CDR3aa: CASRSITLDNEQFF
CDR3nt: TGTGCCAGCAGATCAATAACTTTGGACAATGAGCAGTTCTTC
j_gene: TRBJ2-1
abundance: NA
v_gene: TRBV6-5
d_gene: NA

CDR3aa: CAMKASSYNEQFF
CDR3nt: TGCGCCATGAAAGCGAGCTCCTACAATGAGCAGTTCTTC
j_gene: TRBJ2-1
abundance: NA
v_gene: TRBV10-2
d_gene: NA

CDR3aa: CASSSVGQGLYGYTF
CDR3nt: TGCGCCAGCAGTTCAGTGGGACAGGGACTTTATGGCTACACCTTC
j_gene: TRBJ1-2
abundance: NA
v_gene: TRBV5-1
d_gene: TRBD1

CDR3aa: CASGDRQIYSGNTIYF
CDR3nt: TGTGCCAGCGGTGATAGACAGATCTACTCTGGAAACACCATATATTTT
j_gene: TRBJ1-3
abundance: NA
v_gene: TRBV6-1
d_gene: NA